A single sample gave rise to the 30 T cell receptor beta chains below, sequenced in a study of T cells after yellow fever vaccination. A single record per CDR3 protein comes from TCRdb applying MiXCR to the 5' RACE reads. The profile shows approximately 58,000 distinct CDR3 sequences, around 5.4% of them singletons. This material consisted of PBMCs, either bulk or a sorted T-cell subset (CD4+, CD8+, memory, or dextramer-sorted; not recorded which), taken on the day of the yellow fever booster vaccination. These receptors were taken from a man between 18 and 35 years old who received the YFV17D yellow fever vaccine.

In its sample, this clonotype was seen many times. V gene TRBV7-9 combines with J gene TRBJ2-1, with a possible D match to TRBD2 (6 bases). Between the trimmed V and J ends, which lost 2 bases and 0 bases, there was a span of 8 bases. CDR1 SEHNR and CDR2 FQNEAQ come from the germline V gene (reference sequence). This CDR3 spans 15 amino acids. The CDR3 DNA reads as TGTGCCAGCAGCTTACTGGAGGGCTCCTACAATGAGCAGTTCTTC. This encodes CASSLLEGSYNEQFF.

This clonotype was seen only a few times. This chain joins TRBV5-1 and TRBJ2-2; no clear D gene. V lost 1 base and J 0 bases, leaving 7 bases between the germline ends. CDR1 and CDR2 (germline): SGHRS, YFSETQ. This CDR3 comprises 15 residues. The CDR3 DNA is TGCGCCAGCAGCTTGTTCCGGTCGAACACCGGGGAGCTGTTTTTT. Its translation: CASSLFRSNTGELFF. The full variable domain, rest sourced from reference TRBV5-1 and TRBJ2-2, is KAGVTQTPRYLIKTRGQQVTLSCSPISGHRSVSWYQQTPGQGLQFLFEYFSETQRNKGNFPGRFSGRQFSNSRSEMNVSTLELGDSALYLCASSLFRSNTGELFFGEGSRLTVL.

The CDR3 DNA sequence: TGTGCCAGCAGCCGGTGGGGGGTCTACGAGCAGTACGTC. Protein product: CASSRWGVYEQYV. The J gene is TRBJ2-7, the V gene TRBV12-3 or TRBV12-4; a possible D gene is TRBD2 (6 bases). V lost 6 bases and J 3 bases, leaving 12 bases between the germline ends. CDR3 length: 13 residues.

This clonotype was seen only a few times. This chain's CDR3 is CASSLRASGGRDTQYF. CDR3 DNA sequence: TGTGCCAGCAGTTTACGGGCTAGCGGGGGTCGCGATACGCAGTATTTT. The chain carries TRBV12-3 or TRBV12-4 and TRBJ2-3; 10 positions match TRBD2. V gave up 2 bases and J gave up 6 bases; unmatched junction bases: 8. The CDR3 is 16 amino acids.

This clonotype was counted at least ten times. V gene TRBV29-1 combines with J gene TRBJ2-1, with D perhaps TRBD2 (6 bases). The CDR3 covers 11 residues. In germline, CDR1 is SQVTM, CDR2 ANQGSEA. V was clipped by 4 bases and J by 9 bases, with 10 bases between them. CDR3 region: CSVGDWVEQFF. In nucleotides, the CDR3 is TGCAGCGTTGGGGACTGGGTTGAGCAGTTCTTC.

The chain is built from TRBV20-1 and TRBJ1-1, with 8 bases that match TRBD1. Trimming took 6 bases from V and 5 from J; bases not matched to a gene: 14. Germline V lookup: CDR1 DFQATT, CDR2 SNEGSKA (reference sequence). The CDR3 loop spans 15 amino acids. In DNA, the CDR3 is TGCAGTGCGAAGTACAGGGGGTCTTCCAGAACTGAAGCTTTCTTT. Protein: CSAKYRGSSRTEAFF.

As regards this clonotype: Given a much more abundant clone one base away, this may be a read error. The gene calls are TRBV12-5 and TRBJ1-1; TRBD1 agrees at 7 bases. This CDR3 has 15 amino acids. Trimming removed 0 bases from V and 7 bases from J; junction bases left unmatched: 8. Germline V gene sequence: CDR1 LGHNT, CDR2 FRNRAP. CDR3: CASGLVHTGQLEAFF. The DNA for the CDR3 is TGTGCTAGTGGTTTGGTACATACGGGACAGCTTGAAGCTTTCTTT.

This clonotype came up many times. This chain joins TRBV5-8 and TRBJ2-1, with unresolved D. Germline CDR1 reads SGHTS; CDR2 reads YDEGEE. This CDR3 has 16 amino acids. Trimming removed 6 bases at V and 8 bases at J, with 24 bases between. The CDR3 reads CASTLWAGVLQDEQFF. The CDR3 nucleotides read TGTGCCAGCACCCTTTGGGCAGGCGTTTTACAAGATGAGCAGTTCTTC.

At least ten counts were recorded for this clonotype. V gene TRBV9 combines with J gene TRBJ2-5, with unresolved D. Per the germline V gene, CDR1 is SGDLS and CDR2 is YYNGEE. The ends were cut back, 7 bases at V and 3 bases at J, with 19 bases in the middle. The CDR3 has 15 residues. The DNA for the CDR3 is TGTGCCAGCCTCATCGTGTGGACGAATGAAGAGACCCAGTACTTC. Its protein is CASLIVWTNEETQYF.

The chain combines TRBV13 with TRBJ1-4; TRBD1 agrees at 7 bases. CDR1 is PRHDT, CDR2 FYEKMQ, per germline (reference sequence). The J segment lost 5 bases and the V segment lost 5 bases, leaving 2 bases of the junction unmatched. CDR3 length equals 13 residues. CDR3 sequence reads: CASSTRGNEKLFF. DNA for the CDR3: TGTGCCAGCAGCACCAGGGGGAATGAAAAACTGTTTTTT. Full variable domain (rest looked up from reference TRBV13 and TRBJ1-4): AAGVIQSPRHLIKEKRETATLKCYPIPRHDTVYWYQQGPGQDPQFLISFYEKMQSDKGSIPDRFSAQQFSDYHSELNMSSLELGDSALYFCASSTRGNEKLFFGSGTQLSVL.

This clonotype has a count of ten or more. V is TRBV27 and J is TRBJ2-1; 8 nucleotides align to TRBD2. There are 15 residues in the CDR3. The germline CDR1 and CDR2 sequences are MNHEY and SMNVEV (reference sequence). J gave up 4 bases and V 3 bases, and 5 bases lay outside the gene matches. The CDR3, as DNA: TGTGCCAGCAGTTTTTCCAGCGGGGGATACAATGAGCAGTTCTTC. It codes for CASSFSSGGYNEQFF.

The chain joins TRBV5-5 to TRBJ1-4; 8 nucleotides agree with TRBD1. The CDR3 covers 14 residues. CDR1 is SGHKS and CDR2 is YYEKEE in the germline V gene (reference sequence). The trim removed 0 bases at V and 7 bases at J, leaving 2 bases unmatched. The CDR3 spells CASSLGTGSEKLFF. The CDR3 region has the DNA TGTGCCAGCAGCTTGGGGACAGGGAGTGAAAAACTGTTTTTT.

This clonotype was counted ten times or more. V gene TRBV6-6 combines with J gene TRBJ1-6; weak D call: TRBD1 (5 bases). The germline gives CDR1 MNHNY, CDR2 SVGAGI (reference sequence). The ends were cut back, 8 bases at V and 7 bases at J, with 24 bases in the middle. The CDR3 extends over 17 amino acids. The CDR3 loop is CASARTSGTPRNSPLHF. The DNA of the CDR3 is TGTGCCAGCGCCCGAACGTCCGGGACCCCACGCAATTCACCCCTCCACTTT.

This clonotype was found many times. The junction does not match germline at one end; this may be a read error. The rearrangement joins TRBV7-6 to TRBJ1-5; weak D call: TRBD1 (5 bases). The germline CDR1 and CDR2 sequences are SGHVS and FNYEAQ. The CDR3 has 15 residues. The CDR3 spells CASSGDVGRNQPQHF. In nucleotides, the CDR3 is TGTGCCAGCAGCGGCGACGTGGGGCGCAACCAGCCCCAGCATTTT.

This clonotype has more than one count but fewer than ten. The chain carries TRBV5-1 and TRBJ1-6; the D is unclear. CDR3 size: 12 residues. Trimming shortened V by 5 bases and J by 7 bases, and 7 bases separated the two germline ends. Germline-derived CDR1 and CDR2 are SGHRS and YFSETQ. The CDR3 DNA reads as TGCGCCAGCAGGACGGAGAATTCACCCCTCCACTTT. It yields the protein CASRTENSPLHF.

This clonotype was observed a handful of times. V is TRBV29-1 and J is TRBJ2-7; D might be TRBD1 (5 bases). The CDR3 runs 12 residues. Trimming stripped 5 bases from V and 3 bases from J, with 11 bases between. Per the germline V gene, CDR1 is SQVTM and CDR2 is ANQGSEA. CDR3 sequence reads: CSVYDSVYEQYF. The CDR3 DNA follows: TGCAGCGTTTACGACAGTGTCTACGAGCAGTACTTC.

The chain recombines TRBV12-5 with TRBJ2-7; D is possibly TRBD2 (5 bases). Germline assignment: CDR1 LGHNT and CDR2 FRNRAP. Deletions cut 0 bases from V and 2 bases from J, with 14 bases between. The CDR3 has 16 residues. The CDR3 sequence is CASGLVLLRGPYEQYF. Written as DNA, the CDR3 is TGTGCTAGTGGTTTGGTACTGTTACGAGGGCCCTACGAGCAGTACTTC.

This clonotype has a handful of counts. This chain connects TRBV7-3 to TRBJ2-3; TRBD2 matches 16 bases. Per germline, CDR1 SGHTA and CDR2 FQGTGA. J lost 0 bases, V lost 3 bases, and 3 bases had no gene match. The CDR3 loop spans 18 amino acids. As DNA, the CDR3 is TGTGCCAGCAGCTTCGGGACTAGCGGGGGGGCCAGCACAGATACGCAGTATTTT. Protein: CASSFGTSGGASTDTQYF.

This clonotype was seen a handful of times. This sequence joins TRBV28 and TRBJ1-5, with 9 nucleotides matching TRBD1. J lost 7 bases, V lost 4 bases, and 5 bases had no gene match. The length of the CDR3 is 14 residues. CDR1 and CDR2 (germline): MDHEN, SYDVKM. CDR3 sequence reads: CASSSGQGSQPQHF. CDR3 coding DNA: TGTGCCAGCAGTTCGGGACAGGGCTCCCAGCCCCAGCATTTT.

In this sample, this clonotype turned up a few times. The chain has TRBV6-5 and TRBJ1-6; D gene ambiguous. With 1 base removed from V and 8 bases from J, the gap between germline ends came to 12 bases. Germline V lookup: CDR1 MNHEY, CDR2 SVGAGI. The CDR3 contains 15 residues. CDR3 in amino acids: CASSYWTRAHSPLHF. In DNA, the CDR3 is TGTGCCAGCAGTTACTGGACCCGGGCCCATTCACCCCTCCACTTT.

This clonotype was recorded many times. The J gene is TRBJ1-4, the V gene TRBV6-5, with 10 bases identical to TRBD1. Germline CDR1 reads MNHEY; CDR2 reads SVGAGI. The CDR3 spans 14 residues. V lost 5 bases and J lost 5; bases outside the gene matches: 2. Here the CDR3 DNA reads TGTGCCAGCAGTCAGGACAGGGGGAATGAAAAACTGTTTTTT. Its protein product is CASSQDRGNEKLFF.

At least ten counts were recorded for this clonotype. The CDR3 spells CASSRGVETQYF. In DNA form, the CDR3 reads TGTGCCAGCAGCAGAGGGGTGGAGACCCAGTACTTC. The rearrangement joins TRBV11-1 to TRBJ2-5; D tentatively reads TRBD1 or TRBD2 (5 bases each). CDR3 length: 12 amino acids. Germline V gives CDR1 SGHAT, CDR2 FQDESV (reference sequence). V shed 5 bases and J shed 5 bases, with 9 bases lying between them.

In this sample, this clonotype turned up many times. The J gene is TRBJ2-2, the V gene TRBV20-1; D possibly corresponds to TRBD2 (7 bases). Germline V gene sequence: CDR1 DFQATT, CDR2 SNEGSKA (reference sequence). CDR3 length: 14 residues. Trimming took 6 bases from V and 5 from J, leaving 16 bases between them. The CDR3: CSARAGAGTGELFF. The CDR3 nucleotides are TGCAGTGCGAGGGCGGGGGCTGGAACCGGGGAGCTGTTTTTT.

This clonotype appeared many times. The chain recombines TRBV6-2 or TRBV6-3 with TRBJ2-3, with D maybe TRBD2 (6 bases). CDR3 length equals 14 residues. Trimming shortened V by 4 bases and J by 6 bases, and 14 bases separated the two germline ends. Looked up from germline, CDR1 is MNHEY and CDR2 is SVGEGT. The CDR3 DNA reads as TGTGCCAGCAGTTCCGGCAGGGAGGCGGATACGCAGTATTTT. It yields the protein CASSSGREADTQYF.

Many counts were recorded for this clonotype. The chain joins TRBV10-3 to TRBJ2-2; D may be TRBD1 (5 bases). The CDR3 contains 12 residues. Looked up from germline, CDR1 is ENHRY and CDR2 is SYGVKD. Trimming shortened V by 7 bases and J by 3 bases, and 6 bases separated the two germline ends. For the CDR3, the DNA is TGTGCCATCAAAGGGGACACCGGGGAGCTGTTTTTT. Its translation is CAIKGDTGELFF.

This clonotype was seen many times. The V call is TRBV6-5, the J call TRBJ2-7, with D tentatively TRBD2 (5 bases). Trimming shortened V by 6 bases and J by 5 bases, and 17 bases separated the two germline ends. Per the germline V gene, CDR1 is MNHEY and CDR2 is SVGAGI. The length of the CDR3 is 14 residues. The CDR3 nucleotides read TGTGCCAGCAGCTCCGTTGGCCCCGGGGACGAGCAGTACGTC. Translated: CASSSVGPGDEQYV.

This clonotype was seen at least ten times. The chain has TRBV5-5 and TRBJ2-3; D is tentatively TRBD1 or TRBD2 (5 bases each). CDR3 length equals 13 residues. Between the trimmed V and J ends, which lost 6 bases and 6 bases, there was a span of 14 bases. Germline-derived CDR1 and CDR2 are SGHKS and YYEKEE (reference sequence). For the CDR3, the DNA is TGTGCCAGCATCACGACGGGGCGGGATACGCAGTATTTT. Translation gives CASITTGRDTQYF.

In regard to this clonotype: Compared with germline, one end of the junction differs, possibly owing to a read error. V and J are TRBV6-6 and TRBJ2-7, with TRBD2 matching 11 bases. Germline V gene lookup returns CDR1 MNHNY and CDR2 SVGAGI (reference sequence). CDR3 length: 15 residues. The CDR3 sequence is CASSLLAGASSEQYF. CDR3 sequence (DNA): TGTGCCAGCAGTTTACTAGCGGGGGCGTCCTCCGAGCAGTACTTC.

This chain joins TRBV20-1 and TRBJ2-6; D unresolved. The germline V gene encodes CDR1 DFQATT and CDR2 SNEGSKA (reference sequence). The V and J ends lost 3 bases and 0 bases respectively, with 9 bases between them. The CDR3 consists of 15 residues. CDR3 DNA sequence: TGCAGTGCTAGTGGCCTGCCCTCTGGGGCCAACGTCCTGACTTTC. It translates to CSASGLPSGANVLTF.

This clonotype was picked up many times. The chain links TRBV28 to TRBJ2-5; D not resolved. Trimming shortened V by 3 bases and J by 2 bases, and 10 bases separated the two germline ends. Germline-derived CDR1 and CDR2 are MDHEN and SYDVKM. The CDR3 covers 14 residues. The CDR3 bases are TGTGCCAGCAGTTTCAATGCTAGGCAAGAGACCCAGTACTTC. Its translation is CASSFNARQETQYF.